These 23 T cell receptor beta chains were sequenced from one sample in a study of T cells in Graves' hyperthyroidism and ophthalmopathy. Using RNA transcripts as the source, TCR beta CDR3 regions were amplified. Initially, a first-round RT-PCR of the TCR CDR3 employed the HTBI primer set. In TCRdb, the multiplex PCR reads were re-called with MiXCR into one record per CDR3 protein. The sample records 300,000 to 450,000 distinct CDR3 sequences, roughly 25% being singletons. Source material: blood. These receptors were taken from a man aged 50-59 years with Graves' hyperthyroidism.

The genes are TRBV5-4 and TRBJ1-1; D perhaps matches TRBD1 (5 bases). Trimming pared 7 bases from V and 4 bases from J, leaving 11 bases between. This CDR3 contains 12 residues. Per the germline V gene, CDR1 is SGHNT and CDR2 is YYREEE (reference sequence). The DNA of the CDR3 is TGTGCCAGCGGGGGGGGTGGCACTGAAGCTTTCTTT. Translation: CASGGGGTEAFF.

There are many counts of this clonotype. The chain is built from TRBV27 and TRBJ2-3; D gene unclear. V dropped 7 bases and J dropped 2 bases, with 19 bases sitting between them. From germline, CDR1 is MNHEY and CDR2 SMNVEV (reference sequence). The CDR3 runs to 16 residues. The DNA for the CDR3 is TGTGCCAGCAAGCAGATAGAGGCCCCGGACACAGATACGCAGTATTTT. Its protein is CASKQIEAPDTDTQYF.

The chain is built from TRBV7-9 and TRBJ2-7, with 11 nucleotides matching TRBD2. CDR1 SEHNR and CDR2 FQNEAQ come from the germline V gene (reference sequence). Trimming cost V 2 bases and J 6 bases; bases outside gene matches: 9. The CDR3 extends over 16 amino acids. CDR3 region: CASSLTFTSGSLEQYF. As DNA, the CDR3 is TGTGCCAGCAGCTTAACGTTTACTAGCGGGAGCCTCGAGCAGTACTTC.

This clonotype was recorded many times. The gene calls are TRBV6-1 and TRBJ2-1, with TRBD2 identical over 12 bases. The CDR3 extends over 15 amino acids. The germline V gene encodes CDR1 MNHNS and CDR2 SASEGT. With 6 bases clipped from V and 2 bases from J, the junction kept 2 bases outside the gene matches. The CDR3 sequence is CASRRLAGAYNEQFF. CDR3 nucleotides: TGTGCCAGCAGAAGACTAGCGGGAGCCTACAATGAGCAGTTCTTC.

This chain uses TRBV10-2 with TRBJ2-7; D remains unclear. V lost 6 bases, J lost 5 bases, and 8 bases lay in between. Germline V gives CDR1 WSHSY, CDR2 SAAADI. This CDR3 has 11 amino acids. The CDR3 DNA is TGCGCCAGCAGGGTTGGGGACGAGCAGTACTTC. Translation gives CASRVGDEQYF.

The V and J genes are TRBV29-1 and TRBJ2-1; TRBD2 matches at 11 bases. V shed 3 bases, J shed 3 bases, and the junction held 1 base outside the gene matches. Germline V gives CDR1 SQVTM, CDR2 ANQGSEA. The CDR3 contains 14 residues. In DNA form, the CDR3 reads TGCAGCGTTGACCTAGCGGGAGGCTACAATGAGCAGTTCTTC. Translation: CSVDLAGGYNEQFF.

The CDR3 sequence is CASSLEQLYTEAFF. The CDR3 DNA is TGTGCCAGCAGCTTAGAACAGCTTTACACTGAAGCTTTCTTT. This chain links TRBV7-3 with TRBJ1-1; no clear D gene. This CDR3 region has 14 residues. V was pared by 2 bases and J by 3 bases, with 10 bases between. Germline loops: CDR1 SGHTA, CDR2 FQGTGA.

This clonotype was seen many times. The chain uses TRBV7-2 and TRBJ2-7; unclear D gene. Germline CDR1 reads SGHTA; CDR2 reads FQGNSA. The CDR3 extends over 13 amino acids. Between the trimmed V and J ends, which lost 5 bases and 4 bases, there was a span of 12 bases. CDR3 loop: CASSPNVKYEQYF. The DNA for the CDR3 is TGTGCCAGCAGCCCTAATGTTAAGTACGAGCAGTACTTC.

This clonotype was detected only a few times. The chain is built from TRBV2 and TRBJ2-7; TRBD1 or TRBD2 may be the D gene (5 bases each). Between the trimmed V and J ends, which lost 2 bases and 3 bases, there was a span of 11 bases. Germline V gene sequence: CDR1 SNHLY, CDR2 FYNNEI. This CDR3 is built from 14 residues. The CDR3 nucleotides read TGTGCCAGCAGTGAACTAGGGGACCTCTACGAGCAGTACTTC. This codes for CASSELGDLYEQYF.

The CDR3 DNA sequence: TGTGCCAGTAGTATCGATGCAGGGACTGAAGCTTTCTTT. Encoded protein: CASSIDAGTEAFF. The rearrangement links TRBV19 to TRBJ1-1; possibly TRBD1 for D (5 bases). The V end was cut by 3 bases, the J end by 5 bases, with 10 bases between. The CDR3 runs to 13 residues. In germline, CDR1 is LNHDA, CDR2 SQIVND (reference sequence).

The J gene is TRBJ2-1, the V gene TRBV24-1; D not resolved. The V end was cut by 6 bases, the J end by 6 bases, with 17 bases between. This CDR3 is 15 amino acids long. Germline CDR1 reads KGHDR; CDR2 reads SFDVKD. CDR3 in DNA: TGTGCCACCAGTCCCTCCCCCCCGATACCCAATGAGCAGTTCTTC. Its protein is CATSPSPPIPNEQFF.

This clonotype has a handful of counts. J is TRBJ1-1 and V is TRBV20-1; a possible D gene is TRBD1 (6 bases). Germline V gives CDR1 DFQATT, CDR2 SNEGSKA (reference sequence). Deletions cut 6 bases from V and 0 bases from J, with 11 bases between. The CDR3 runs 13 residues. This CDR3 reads CSALDRLNTEAFF. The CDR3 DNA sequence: TGCAGTGCCTTGGACAGATTGAACACTGAAGCTTTCTTT.

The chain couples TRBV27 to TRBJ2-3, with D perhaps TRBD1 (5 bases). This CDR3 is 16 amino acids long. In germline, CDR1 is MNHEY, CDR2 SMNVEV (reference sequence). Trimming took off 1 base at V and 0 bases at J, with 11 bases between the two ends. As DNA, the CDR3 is TGTGCCAGCAGTTTATTTCCAGGGCGGAGCACAGATACGCAGTATTTT. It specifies CASSLFPGRSTDTQYF.

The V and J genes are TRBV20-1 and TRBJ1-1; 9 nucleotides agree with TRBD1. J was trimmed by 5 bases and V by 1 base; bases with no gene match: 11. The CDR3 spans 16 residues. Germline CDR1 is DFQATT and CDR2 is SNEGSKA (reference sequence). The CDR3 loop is CSARGPGQGRRTEAFF. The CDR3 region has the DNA TGCAGTGCTAGAGGTCCGGGACAGGGAAGGCGGACTGAAGCTTTCTTT.

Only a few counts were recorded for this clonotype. The DNA for the CDR3 is TGTGCCAGCAGCTTAAGGGGGACTAATGAAGCTTTCTTT. Its protein product is CASSLRGTNEAFF. V is TRBV7-9 and J is TRBJ1-1, with D possibly matching TRBD1 (6 bases). The CDR3 runs 13 residues. V was pared by 2 bases and J by 7 bases, with 11 bases between. Germline lookup yields CDR1 SEHNR and CDR2 FQNEAQ (reference sequence).

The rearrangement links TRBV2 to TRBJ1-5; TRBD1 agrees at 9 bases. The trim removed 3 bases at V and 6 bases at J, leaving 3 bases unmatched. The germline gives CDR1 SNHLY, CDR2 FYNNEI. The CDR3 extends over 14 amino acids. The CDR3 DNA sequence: TGTGCCAGCAGTGAGGGGGACAGGGTTCAGCCCCAGCATTTT. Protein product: CASSEGDRVQPQHF.

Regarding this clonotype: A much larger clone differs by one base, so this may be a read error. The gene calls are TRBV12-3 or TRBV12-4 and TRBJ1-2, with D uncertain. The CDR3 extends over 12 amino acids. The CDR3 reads CASSLGNYGHTF. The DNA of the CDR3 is TGTGCCAGCAGTTTGGGGAACTATGGCCACACCTTC.

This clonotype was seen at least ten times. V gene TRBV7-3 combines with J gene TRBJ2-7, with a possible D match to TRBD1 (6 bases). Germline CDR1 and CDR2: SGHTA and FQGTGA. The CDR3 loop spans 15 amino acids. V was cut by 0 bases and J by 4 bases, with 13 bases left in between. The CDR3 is CASSLTPGDGYEQYF. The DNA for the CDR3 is TGTGCCAGCAGCTTAACGCCAGGGGATGGTTACGAGCAGTACTTC.

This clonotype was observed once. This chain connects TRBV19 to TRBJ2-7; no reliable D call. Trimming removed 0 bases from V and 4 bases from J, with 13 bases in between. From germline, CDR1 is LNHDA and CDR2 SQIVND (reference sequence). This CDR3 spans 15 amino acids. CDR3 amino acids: CASSIDLSRNYEQYF. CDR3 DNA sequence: TGTGCCAGTAGTATAGATCTGAGTAGGAATTACGAGCAGTACTTC. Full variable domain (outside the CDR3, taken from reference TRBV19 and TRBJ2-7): DGGITQSPKYLFRKEGQNVTLSCEQNLNHDAMYWYRQDPGQGLRLIYYSQIVNDFQKGDIAEGYSVSREKKESFPLTVTSAQKNPTAFYLCASSIDLSRNYEQYFGPGTRLTVT.

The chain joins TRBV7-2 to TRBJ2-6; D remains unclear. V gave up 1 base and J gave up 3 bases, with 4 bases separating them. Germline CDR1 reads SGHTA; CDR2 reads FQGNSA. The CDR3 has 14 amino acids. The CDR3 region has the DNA TGTGCCAGCAGCTTAGATCTTGGGGCCAACGTCCTGACTTTC. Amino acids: CASSLDLGANVLTF.

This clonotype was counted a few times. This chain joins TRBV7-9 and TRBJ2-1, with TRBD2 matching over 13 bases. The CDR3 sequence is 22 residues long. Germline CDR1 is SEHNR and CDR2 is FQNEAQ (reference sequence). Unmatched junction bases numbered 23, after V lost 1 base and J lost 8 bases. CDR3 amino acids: CASSLDPTGTSGTKTGSDEQFF. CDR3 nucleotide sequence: TGTGCCAGCAGCTTAGACCCTACCGGGACTAGCGGGACCAAAACAGGATCCGATGAGCAGTTCTTC.

In DNA form, the CDR3 reads TGTGCCACCAGCCCACAATACAGGGGGCATTATAGCAATCAGCCCCAGCATTTT. This sequence encodes CATSPQYRGHYSNQPQHF. This chain links TRBV15 with TRBJ1-5; TRBD1 matches 9 bases. The V gene's germline CDR1 is LNHNV and CDR2 YYDKDF (reference sequence). V trimming: 5 bases; J trimming: 0 bases; junction bases outside the gene matches: 11. The CDR3 extends over 18 amino acids.

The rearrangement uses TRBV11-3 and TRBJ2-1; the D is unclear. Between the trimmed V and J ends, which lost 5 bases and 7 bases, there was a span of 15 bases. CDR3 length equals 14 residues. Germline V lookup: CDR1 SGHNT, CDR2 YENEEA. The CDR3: CASSPGPHGNEQFF. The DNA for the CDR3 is TGTGCCAGCAGCCCCGGTCCCCATGGGAATGAGCAGTTCTTC.